This TCR beta chain stems from a study of T-cell memory formation after mild COVID-19. Study in general: TCR clusters were mostly confined to one donor each.

Constant-segment-primed 5'RACE gave TCR alpha and TCR beta cDNA libraries with sample barcodes and UMIs. TCRdb independently ran MiXCR on the 5' RACE reads; one entry per CDR3 protein. The table includes fewer than 250,000 distinct CDR3 sequences, under 12% detected once. This clonotype was detected a few times. The antigen remains undetermined. V lost 4 bases to trimming and J lost 4 bases, with 14 bases between them. Germline V gene sequence: CDR1 SGHRS, CDR2 YFSETQ. The CDR3 spans 14 residues. Study-level results: From day 15 to 85, contracting clones were balanced between CD4 and CD8, whereas later expanders leaned toward CD4+. The main location of contracting CD4+ clones was CM and EM, and that of contracting CD8+ clones was EMRA.

Sequencing input: PBMCs or a T cell subset sorted from them (not recorded which). This chain uses TRBV5-1 with TRBJ1-1; D not resolved. This TCR was recovered from a man aged 18 to 30 who had mild COVID-19 (a few samples of this study predate the infection). Cell type and time point are not known. The CDR3 nucleotides are TGCGCCAGCAGCCCACAACCCACGGGCACTGAAGCTTTCTTT. Protein product: CASSPQPTGTEAFF. Using reference TRBV5-1 and TRBJ1-1 for the parts outside the CDR3, the full variable domain is KAGVTQTPRYLIKTRGQQVTLSCSPISGHRSVSWYQQTPGQGLQFLFEYFSETQRNKGNFPGRFSGRQFSNSRSEMNVSTLELGDSALYLCASSPQPTGTEAFFGQGTRLTVV.